These T cell receptor beta chains were read from a single sample in a study of Graves' ophthalmopathy and Graves' hyperthyroidism. From the multiplex PCR reads, TCRdb called clonotypes with MiXCR, one entry per CDR3 protein. In the table there are 350,000 to 450,000 distinct CDR3 sequences, 20% to 25% of which are singletons. Source material: peripheral blood. The receptor set was obtained from a woman younger than 30 with stable Graves' hyperthyroidism. The CDR3 runs from the conserved cysteine through the conserved F or W. A D gene is named only where the DNA matches it firmly. For some rows the clone size is stated as once, few or many, or as a class when expanded; others skip it.

v_call,clone_size,d_call,j_call,cdr3_aa,cdr3_nt
TRBV24-1,many,TRBD2,TRBJ2-4,CATGDAGREDDIQYF,TGTGCCACCGGGGACGCGGGGAGGGAGGATGACATTCAGTACTTC
TRBV3-1,many,NA,TRBJ1-2,CASSHEAGYTF,TGTGCCAGCAGCCATGAGGCCGGCTACACCTTC
TRBV12-5,NA,NA,TRBJ1-2,CASGLSGTARGGYTF,TGTGCTAGTGGTCTCTCCGGGACCGCCCGAGGTGGCTACACCTTC
TRBV20-1,many,NA,TRBJ2-1,CSARVILALDEQFF,TGCAGTGCTAGGGTGATACTAGCTTTGGATGAGCAGTTCTTC
TRBV7-2,many,NA,TRBJ2-5,CASSLGHWAETQYF,TGTGCCAGCAGCTTAGGACACTGGGCGGAGACCCAGTACTTC
TRBV27,many,NA,TRBJ2-2,CASSQHYRVSGELFF,TGTGCCAGCAGTCAACACTACAGGGTGTCCGGGGAGCTGTTTTTT
TRBV6-1,NA,NA,TRBJ1-1,CASNRRENTEAFF,TGTGCCAGCAACCGACGGGAGAACACTGAAGCTTTCTTT
TRBV30,once,TRBD1,TRBJ1-5,CAWSVTGDNQPQHF,TGTGCCTGGAGTGTCACAGGGGACAATCAGCCCCAGCATTTT
TRBV12-3/TRBV12-4,many,NA,TRBJ2-2,CATQGGGGELFF,TGTGCCACCCAAGGGGGGGGCGGGGAGCTGTTTTTT
TRBV11-2,many,NA,TRBJ2-5,CASSLLTETQYF,TGTGCCAGCAGCTTATTGACAGAGACCCAGTACTTC
TRBV7-3,many,NA,TRBJ2-7,CASSLTGTGSSYEQYF,TGTGCCAGCAGCTTAACTGGAACAGGCAGCTCCTACGAGCAGTACTTC
TRBV28,many,NA,TRBJ2-4,CASSLQDGLAKNIQYF,TGTGCCAGCAGTTTGCAGGACGGCCTAGCCAAAAACATTCAGTACTTC
TRBV7-2,few,NA,TRBJ2-4,CASSLISFGNIQYF,TGTGCCAGCAGCTTAATCTCCTTCGGGAACATTCAGTACTTC
TRBV20-1,many,TRBD1,TRBJ1-2,CSASSGQGAWGYTF,TGCAGTGCCTCAAGCGGGCAGGGGGCATGGGGCTACACCTTC
TRBV10-3,NA,NA,TRBJ2-2,CAISLWEPSSNTGELFF,TGTGCCATCAGTTTATGGGAACCATCGTCGAACACCGGGGAGCTGTTTTTT
TRBV12-3/TRBV12-4,many,NA,TRBJ2-7,CASSLEDLYHEQYF,TGTGCCAGCAGTTTAGAGGACCTCTACCACGAGCAGTACTTC
TRBV20-1,many,NA,TRBJ1-5,CSAAGGSNQPQHF,TGCAGTGCCGCCGGAGGTAGCAATCAGCCCCAGCATTTT
TRBV12-3/TRBV12-4,many,TRBD1,TRBJ2-7,CASSQGQGRYF,TGTGCCAGCAGCCAAGGACAGGGCCGGTACTTC
TRBV11-2,NA,TRBD2,TRBJ2-2,CASSSGLAGGPTGELCF,TGTGCCAGCAGCTCCGGACTAGCGGGAGGGCCCACCGGGGAGCTGTGTTTT
TRBV2,NA,TRBD2,TRBJ2-2,CASSDAGLAPGELFF,TGTGCCAGCAGTGATGCGGGACTAGCCCCCGGGGAGCTGTTTTTT
TRBV5-6,few,NA,TRBJ1-1,CASSLYEPTYEAFF,TGTGCCAGCAGCTTGTATGAGCCAACCTATGAAGCTTTCTTT
TRBV11-2,NA,TRBD1,TRBJ2-7,CASSSISRQGKSSYEQYF,TGTGCCAGCAGCTCCATCTCCCGACAGGGGAAAAGCTCCTACGAGCAGTACTTC
TRBV7-2,many,TRBD1,TRBJ1-2,CASSLADRGPNGYTF,TGTGCCAGCAGCTTAGCCGACAGGGGGCCGAATGGCTACACCTTC
TRBV7-2,many,TRBD2,TRBJ2-4,CASSVGLAGPKNIQYF,TGTGCCAGCAGCGTAGGACTAGCGGGACCCAAAAACATTCAGTACTTC
TRBV7-3,many,NA,TRBJ1-5,CASRGLSNQPQHF,TGTGCCAGCAGGGGCCTTAGCAATCAGCCCCAACATTTT
TRBV7-9,many,NA,TRBJ2-7,CASSLISVSEQYF,TGTGCCAGCAGCTTAATCTCAGTTTCCGAGCAGTACTTC
TRBV5-1,many,NA,TRBJ1-2,CASSPGQIYGYTF,TGCGCCAGCAGCCCTGGACAGATCTATGGCTACACCTTC
TRBV20-1,many,NA,TRBJ1-1,CSPKSGDTEAFF,TGCAGTCCAAAATCTGGGGACACTGAAGCTTTCTTT
TRBV30,few,NA,TRBJ1-5,CAWSLTGLNQPQHF,TGTGCCTGGAGTTTGACGGGTCTAAATCAGCCCCAGCATTTT
TRBV2,many,NA,TRBJ1-1,CASNVGVGGTEAFF,TGTGCCAGCAATGTGGGGGTAGGGGGGACTGAAGCTTTCTTT
TRBV6-1,many,TRBD2,TRBJ2-7,CASILSGAHYEQYF,TGTGCCAGCATTCTAAGCGGGGCTCACTACGAGCAGTACTTC
TRBV11-2,many,NA,TRBJ2-2,CASSFHANTGELFF,TGTGCCAGCAGCTTCCATGCTAACACCGGGGAGCTGTTTTTT
TRBV28,many,TRBD1,TRBJ1-1,CASSQGGQTNTEAFF,TGTGCCAGCAGCCAGGGGGGACAGACGAACACTGAAGCTTTCTTT
TRBV14,many,NA,TRBJ1-1,CASSQPGMTEAFF,TGTGCCAGCAGCCAACCAGGGATGACTGAAGCTTTCTTT
TRBV6-2/TRBV6-3,many,TRBD2,TRBJ2-7,CASRKLAGGFYEQYF,TGTGCCAGCAGAAAGCTAGCGGGAGGCTTCTACGAGCAGTACTTC
TRBV29-1,NA,NA,TRBJ2-7,CSVETSAGRYYEQYF,TGCAGCGTTGAAACATCGGCAGGGCGATACTACGAGCAGTACTTC
TRBV6-2/TRBV6-3,once,TRBD1,TRBJ2-4,CASSDRDRSDLAKNIQYF,TGTGCCAGCAGTGACCGGGACAGGTCTGATCTAGCCAAAAACATTCAGTACTTC
TRBV7-9,many,NA,TRBJ2-7,CASRGGSSYEQYF,TGTGCCAGCAGGGGGGGTAGCTCCTACGAGCAGTACTTC
TRBV6-1,few,NA,TRBJ2-7,CASSRGTAGSYEQYF,TGTGCCAGCAGTAGGGGGACAGCGGGGTCCTACGAGCAGTACTTC
TRBV11-1,many,NA,TRBJ1-1,CASSFLNSQEAFF,TGTGCCAGCAGCTTCCTCAACTCCCAAGAAGCTTTCTTT
TRBV6-4,many,TRBD2,TRBJ2-1,CASSPTLSLDRTSGRLHLNNEQFF,TGTGCCAGCAGTCCTACCCTTTCTCTCGACCGGACTAGCGGGAGGCTCCACCTAAACAATGAGCAGTTCTTC
TRBV2,NA,NA,TRBJ1-5,CASRGDHYQPQHF,TGTGCCAGCAGAGGGGATCACTATCAGCCCCAGCATTTT
TRBV5-1,many,NA,TRBJ1-3,CASSPSRGTGNTIYF,TGCGCCAGCAGCCCTTCACGGGGCACTGGAAACACCATATATTTT
TRBV15,NA,NA,TRBJ2-7,CATSRDKGSFWGYEQYF,TGTGCCACCAGCAGAGATAAGGGCTCCTTTTGGGGCTACGAGCAGTACTTC
TRBV2,many,TRBD2,TRBJ2-7,CARGLAGGEQYF,TGTGCCAGAGGACTAGCGGGAGGTGAGCAGTACTTC
TRBV27,many,TRBD2,TRBJ2-3,CASSPRGSGTFTDTQYF,TGTGCCAGCAGTCCTCGGGGTAGCGGGACCTTCACAGATACGCAGTATTTT
TRBV20-1,many,NA,TRBJ1-1,CSARNMWGQHTEAFF,TGCAGTGCTAGAAATATGTGGGGGCAGCACACTGAAGCTTTCTTT